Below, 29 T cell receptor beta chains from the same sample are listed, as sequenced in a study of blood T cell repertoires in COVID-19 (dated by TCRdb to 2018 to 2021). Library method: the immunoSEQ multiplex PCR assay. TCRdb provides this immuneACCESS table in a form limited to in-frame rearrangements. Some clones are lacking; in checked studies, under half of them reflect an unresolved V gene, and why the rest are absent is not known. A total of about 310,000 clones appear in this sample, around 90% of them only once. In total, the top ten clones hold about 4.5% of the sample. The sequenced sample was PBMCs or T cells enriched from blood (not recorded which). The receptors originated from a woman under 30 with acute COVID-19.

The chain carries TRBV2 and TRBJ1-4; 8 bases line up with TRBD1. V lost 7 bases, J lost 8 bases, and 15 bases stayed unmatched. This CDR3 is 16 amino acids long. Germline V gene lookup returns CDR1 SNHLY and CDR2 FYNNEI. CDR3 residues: CASTPSDRVGVEKLFF. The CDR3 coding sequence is TGTGCCAGCACTCCATCGGACAGGGTCGGAGTGGAAAAACTGTTTTTT.

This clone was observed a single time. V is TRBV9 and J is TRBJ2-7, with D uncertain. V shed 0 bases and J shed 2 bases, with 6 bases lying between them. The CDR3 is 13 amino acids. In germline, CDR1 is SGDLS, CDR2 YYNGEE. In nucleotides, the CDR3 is TGTGCCAGCAGCGTAGACAACCCCTACGAGCAGTACTTC. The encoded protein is CASSVDNPYEQYF. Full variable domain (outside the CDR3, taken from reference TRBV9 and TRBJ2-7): DSGVTQTPKHLITATGQRVTLRCSPRSGDLSVYWYQQSLDQGLQFLIQYYNGEERAKGNILERFSAQQFPDLHSELNLSSLELGDSALYFCASSVDNPYEQYFGPGTRLTVT.

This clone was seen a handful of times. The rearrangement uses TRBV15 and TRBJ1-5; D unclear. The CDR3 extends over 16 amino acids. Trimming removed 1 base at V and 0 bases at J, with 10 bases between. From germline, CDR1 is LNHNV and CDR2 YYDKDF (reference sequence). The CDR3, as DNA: TGTGCCACCAGCAGAGTTCATGAGGGTAGCAATCAGCCCCAGCATTTT. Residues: CATSRVHEGSNQPQHF.

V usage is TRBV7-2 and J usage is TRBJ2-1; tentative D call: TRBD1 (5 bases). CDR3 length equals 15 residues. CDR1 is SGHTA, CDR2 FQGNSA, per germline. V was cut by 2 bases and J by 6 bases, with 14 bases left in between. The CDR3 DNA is TGTGCCAGCAGCTTACTAGAAAAGGGGTCCAATGAGCAGTTCTTC. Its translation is CASSLLEKGSNEQFF. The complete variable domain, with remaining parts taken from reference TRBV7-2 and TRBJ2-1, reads GAGVSQSPSNKVTEKGKDVELRCDPISGHTALYWYRQSLGQGLEFLIYFQGNSAPDKSGLPSDRFSAERTGGSVSTLTIQRTQQEDSAVYLCASSLLEKGSNEQFFGPGTRLTVL.

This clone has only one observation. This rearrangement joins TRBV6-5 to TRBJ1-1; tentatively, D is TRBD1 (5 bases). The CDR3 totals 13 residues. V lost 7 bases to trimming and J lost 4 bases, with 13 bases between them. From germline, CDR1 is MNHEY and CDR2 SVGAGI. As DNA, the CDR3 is TGTGCCAGCACTCAGGGAAGGTTCACTGAAGCTTTCTTT. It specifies CASTQGRFTEAFF.

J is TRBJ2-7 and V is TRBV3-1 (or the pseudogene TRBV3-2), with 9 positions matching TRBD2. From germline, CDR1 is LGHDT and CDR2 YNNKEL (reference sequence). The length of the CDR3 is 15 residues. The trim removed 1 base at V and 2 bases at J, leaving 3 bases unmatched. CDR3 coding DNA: TGTGCCAGCAGCCAAGGGGCGGGAGGGCCCTACGAGCAGTACTTC. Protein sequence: CASSQGAGGPYEQYF.

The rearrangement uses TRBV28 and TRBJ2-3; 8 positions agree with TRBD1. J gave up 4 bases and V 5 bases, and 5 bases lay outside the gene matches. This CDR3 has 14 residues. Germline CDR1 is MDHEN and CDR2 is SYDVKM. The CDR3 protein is CASSHGQGPDTQYF. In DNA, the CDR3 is TGTGCCAGCAGTCACGGACAGGGCCCAGATACGCAGTATTTT.

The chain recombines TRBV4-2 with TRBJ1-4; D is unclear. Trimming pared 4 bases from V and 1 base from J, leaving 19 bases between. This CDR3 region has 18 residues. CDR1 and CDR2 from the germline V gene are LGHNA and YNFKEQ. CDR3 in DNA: TGTGCCAGCAGCCGCATTTTTGGACGGGGAGAAACTAATGAAAAACTGTTTTTT. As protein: CASSRIFGRGETNEKLFF.

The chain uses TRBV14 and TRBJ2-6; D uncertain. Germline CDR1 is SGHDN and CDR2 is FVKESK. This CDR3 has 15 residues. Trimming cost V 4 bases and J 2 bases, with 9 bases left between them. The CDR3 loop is CASSLREAGANVLTF. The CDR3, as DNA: TGTGCCAGCAGCCTCCGAGAAGCTGGGGCCAACGTCCTGACTTTC. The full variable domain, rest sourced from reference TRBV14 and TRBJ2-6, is EAGVTQFPSHSVIEKGQTVTLRCDPISGHDNLYWYRRVMGKEIKFLLHFVKESKQDESGMPNNRFLAERTGGTYSTLKVQPAELEDSGVYFCASSLREAGANVLTFGAGSRLTVL.

CDR3 nucleotides: TGTGCCAGCAGTTACTGGATGGGGCTTAACACCGGGGAGCTGTTTTTT. Residues: CASSYWMGLNTGELFF. The chain is built from TRBV6-5 and TRBJ2-2; TRBD1 is a possible D gene (5 bases). The V gene's germline CDR1 is MNHEY and CDR2 SVGAGI. V dropped 1 base and J dropped 2 bases, with 11 bases sitting between them. This CDR3 region has 16 residues.

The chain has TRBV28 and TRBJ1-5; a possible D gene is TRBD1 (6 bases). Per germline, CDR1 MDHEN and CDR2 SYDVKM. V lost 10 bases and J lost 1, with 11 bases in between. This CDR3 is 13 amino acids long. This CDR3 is CATQTGSNQPQHF. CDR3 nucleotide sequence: TGTGCCACCCAGACAGGCAGCAATCAGCCCCAGCATTTT.

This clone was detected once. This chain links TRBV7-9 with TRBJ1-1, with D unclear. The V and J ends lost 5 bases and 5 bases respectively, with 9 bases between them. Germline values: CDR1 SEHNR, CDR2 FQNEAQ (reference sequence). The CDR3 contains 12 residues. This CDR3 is CASSPGGTEAFF. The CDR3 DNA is TGTGCCAGCAGCCCGGGTGGTACTGAAGCTTTCTTT.

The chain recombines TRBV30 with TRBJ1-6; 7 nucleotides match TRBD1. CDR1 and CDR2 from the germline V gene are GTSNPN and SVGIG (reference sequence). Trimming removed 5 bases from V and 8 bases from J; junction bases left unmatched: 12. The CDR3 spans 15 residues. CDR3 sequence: CAWATPQGGYSPLHF. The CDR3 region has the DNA TGTGCCTGGGCTACCCCTCAGGGGGGATATTCACCCCTCCACTTT. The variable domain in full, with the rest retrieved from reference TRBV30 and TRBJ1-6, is SQTIHQWPATLVQPVGSPLSLECTVEGTSNPNLYWYRQAAGRGLQLLFYSVGIGQISSEVPQNLSASRPQDRQFILSSKKLLLSDSGFYLCAWATPQGGYSPLHFGNGTRLTVT.

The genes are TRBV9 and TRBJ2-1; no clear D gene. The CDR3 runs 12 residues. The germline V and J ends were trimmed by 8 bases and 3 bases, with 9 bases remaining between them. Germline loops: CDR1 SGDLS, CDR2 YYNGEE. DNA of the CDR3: TGTGCCAGTGGGCCTGGCTACAATGAGCAGTTCTTC. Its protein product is CASGPGYNEQFF.

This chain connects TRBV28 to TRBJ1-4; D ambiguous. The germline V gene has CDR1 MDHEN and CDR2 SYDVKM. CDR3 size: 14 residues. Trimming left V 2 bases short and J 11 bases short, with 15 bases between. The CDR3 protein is CASSLGGVRRKLFF. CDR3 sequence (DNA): TGTGCCAGCAGTTTAGGCGGGGTCCGGCGGAAACTGTTTTTT. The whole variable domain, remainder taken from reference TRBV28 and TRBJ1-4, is DVKVTQSSRYLVKRTGEKVFLECVQDMDHENMFWYRQDPGLGLRLIYFSYDVKMKEKGDIPEGYSVSREKKERFSLILESASTNQTSMYLCASSLGGVRRKLFFGSGTQLSVL.

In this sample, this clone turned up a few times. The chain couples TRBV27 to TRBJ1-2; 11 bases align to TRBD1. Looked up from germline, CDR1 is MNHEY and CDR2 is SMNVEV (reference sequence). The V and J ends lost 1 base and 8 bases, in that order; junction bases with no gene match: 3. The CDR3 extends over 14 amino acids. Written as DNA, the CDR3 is TGTGCCAGCAGTTTATTAGGGACAGGGGGGGGCTACACCTTC. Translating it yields CASSLLGTGGGYTF.

DNA for the CDR3: TGTGCCAGCTCACCCCGGACAGGAGGGAATAATGAAAAACTGTTTTTT. The encoded protein is CASSPRTGGNNEKLFF. The chain links TRBV18 to TRBJ1-4, with TRBD1 identical over 7 bases. Trimming took 3 bases from V and 4 from J; bases not matched to a gene: 8. Germline V gene data show CDR1 as KGHSH and CDR2 as LQKENI. The CDR3 length is 16 residues.

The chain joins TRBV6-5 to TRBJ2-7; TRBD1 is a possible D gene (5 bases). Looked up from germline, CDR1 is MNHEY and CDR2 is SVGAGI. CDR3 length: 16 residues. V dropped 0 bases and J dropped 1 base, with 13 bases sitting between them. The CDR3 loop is CASSYSRERGSYEQYF. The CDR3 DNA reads TGTGCCAGCAGTTACTCAAGAGAAAGGGGATCCTACGAGCAGTACTTC.

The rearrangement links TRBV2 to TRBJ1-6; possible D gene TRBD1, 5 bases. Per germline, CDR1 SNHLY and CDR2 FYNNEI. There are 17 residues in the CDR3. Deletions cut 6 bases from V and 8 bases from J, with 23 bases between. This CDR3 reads CASSPVRGVNADSPLHF. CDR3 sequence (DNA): TGTGCCAGCAGCCCGGTACGGGGGGTTAATGCCGATTCACCCCTCCACTTT.

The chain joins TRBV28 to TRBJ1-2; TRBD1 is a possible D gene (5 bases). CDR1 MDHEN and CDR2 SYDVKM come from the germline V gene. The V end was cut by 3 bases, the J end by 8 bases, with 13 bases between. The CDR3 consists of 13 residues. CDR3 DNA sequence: TGTGCCAGCAGTTTCCTGGACAAGAGGGGCTACACCTTC. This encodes CASSFLDKRGYTF.

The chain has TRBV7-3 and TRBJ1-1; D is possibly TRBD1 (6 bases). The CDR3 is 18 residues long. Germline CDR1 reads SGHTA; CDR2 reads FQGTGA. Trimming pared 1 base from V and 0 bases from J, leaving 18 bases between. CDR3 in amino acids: CASSLRAPSRGLNTEAFF. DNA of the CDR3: TGTGCCAGCAGCTTAAGGGCCCCTAGCAGGGGACTGAACACTGAAGCTTTCTTT.

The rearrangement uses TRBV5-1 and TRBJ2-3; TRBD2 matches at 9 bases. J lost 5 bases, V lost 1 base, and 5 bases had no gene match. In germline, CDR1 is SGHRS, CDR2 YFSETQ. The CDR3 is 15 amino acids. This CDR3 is CASSLMREGLDTQYF. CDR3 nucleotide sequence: TGCGCCAGCAGCTTGATGCGGGAGGGCCTAGATACGCAGTATTTT. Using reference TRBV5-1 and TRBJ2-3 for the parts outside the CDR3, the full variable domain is KAGVTQTPRYLIKTRGQQVTLSCSPISGHRSVSWYQQTPGQGLQFLFEYFSETQRNKGNFPGRFSGRQFSNSRSEMNVSTLELGDSALYLCASSLMREGLDTQYFGPGTRLTVL.

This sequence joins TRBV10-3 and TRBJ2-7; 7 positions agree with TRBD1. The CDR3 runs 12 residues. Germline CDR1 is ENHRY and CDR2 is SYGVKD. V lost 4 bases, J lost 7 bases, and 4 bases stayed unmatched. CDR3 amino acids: CAISGTGEEQYF. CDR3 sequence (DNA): TGTGCCATCAGTGGTACAGGGGAGGAGCAGTACTTC.

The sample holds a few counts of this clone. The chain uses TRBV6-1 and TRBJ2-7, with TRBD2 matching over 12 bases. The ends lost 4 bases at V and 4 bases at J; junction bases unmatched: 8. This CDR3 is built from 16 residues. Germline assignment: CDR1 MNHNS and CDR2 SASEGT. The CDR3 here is CASSAGTSGRTYEQYF. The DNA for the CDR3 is TGTGCCAGCAGTGCGGGGACTAGCGGGCGAACTTACGAGCAGTACTTC.

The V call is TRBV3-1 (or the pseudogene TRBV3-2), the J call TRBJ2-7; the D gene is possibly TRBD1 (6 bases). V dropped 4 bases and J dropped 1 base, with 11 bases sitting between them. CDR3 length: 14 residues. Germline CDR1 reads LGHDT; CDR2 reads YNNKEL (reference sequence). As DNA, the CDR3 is TGTGCCAGCAGCCGGGCAGGGGTATCCTACGAGCAGTACTTC. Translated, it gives CASSRAGVSYEQYF.

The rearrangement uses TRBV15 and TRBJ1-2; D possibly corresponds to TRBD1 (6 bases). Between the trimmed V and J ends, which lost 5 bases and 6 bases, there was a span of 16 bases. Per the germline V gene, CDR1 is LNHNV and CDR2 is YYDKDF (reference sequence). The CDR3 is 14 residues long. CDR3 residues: CATSPGWAGDGYTF. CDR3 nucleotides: TGTGCCACCAGCCCTGGATGGGCAGGGGATGGCTACACCTTC.

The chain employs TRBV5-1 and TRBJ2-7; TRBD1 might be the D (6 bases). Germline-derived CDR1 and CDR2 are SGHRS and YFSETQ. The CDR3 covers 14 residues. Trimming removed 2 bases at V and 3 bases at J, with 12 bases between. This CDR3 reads CASSFRDTNYEQYF. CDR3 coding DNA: TGCGCCAGCAGCTTCCGGGACACTAACTACGAGCAGTACTTC.

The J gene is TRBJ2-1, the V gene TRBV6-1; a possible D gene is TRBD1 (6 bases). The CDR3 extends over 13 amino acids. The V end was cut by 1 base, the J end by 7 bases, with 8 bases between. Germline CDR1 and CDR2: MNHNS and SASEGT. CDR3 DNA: TGTGCCAGCAGTGAAGTCACAGGGAATGAGCAGTTCTTC. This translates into CASSEVTGNEQFF.

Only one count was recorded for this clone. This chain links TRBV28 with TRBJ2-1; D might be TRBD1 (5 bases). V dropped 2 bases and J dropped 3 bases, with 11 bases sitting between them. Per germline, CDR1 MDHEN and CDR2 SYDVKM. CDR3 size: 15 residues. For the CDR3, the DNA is TGTGCCAGCAGTTTAAGTATTCAGGGCTACAATGAGCAGTTCTTC. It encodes CASSLSIQGYNEQFF.